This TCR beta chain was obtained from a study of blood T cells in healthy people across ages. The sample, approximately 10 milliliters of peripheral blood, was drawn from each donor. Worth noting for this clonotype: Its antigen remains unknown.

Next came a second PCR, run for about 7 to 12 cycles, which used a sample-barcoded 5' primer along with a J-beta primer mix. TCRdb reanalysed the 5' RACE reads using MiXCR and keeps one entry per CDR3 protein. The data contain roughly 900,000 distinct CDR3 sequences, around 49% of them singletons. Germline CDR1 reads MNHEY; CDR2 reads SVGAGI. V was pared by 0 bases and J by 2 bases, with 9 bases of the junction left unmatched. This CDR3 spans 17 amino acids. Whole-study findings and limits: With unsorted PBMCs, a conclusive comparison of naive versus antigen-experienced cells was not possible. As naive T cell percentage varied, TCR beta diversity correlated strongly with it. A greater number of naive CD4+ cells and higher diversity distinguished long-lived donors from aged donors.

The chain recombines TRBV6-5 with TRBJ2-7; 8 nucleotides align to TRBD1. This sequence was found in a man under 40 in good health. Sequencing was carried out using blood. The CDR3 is CASSYSTPGTGTYEQYF. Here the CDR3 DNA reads TGTGCCAGCAGTTACTCAACCCCCGGGACAGGAACCTACGAGCAGTACTTC.